This record looks at one TCR beta chain sequence and its context. This specimen comes from a study of blood T cell repertoires in COVID-19. As for the study in general: Italy, Spain and the United States were the sources of the convalescent and acute COVID-19 samples.

This CDR3 is 16 amino acids long. Germline trimming cut 4 bases from V and 2 bases from J; bases unmatched to any gene: 3. The germline gives CDR1 SGHRS, CDR2 YFSETQ. Assay used: immunoSEQ multiplex PCR; TCRdb lists only in-frame clones, some missing. The sample lists approximately 82,000 clones, about 83% occurring once. The clonotype was recovered from a woman in her sixties or seventies with acute or convalescent COVID-19. Sequenced material: peripheral blood. The chain has TRBV5-1 and TRBJ2-7, with TRBD2 matching over 16 bases. CDR3 coding DNA: TGCGCCAGCAGCACGGGACTAGCGGGAGGGCCCTACGAGCAGTACTTC. It translates to CASSTGLAGGPYEQYF.